This T cell receptor beta chain appears in the sequencing data of a study of cytomegalovirus exposure and HLA in healthy donors. The study, taken as a whole, reports: Productive status was seen about 87% or about 30% of the time for most TCR beta V segments in an earlier analysis. A later analysis by the authors found several of the most significant clusters apparently linked to common viral pathogens. A later examination showed that TCR association rates differed by HLA locus, with DRB1 most and HLA-C fewest. Cytomegalovirus status was reportedly diagnosed by the classifier with high specificity and sensitivity.

The CDR3 extends over 16 amino acids. J gave up 4 bases and V 4 bases, and 13 bases lay outside the gene matches. Germline-derived CDR1 and CDR2 are SGHRS and YFSETQ. A word on this clone: Antigen unknown.

This PCR relied on a set of 60 Vbeta primers and 13 Jbeta primers. The table came from immunoSEQ multiplex PCR; TCRdb's copy has only in-frame clones and leaves some out. The data contain fewer than 60,000 clones, 50% to 70% of them singletons. The sequence derives from a human donor in good health. V usage is TRBV5-1 and J usage is TRBJ1-1; 7 bases are shared with TRBD1. Sequenced sample: PBMCs. CDR3 loop: CASSHTTGTVGTEAFF. CDR3 nucleotide sequence: TGCGCCAGCAGCCATACGACAGGGACAGTCGGCACTGAAGCTTTCTTT.